This T cell receptor (beta chain) is drawn from a study of T cells in Graves' hyperthyroidism and ophthalmopathy. Amplification of TCR beta CDR3 regions used RNA as the template. With the HTBI primer set, the TCR CDR3 went through a first round of RT-PCR. One entry per CDR3 protein, called by TCRdb with MiXCR from the multiplex PCR reads. The data show a few hundred thousand distinct CDR3 sequences, about 15% seen once. V lost 5 bases to trimming and J lost 5 bases; unmatched junction nucleotides: 9. CDR3 length equals 15 residues. Germline values: CDR1 MDHEN, CDR2 SYDVKM. This clonotype was seen ten or more times. Its cognate antigen is unknown. General observations from the study: For ophthalmopathy, model prediction preceded onset by a median 6.5 months.

Those patients with uncontrolled infection, other autoimmune disease, pregnancy or lactation were excluded. Ahead of any ophthalmopathy symptoms, the blood sample was obtained at the first diagnosis of hyperthyroidism. Sequenced sample: blood. The chain uses TRBV28 and TRBJ1-5; TRBD1 matches at 7 bases. The origin of this receptor is a woman between 45 and 60 years old with Graves' hyperthyroidism that later progressed to Graves' ophthalmopathy. DNA of the CDR3: TGTGCCAGCAGTCAAGGGACAGCCACTTATCAGCCCCAGCATTTT. Translated, it gives CASSQGTATYQPQHF.